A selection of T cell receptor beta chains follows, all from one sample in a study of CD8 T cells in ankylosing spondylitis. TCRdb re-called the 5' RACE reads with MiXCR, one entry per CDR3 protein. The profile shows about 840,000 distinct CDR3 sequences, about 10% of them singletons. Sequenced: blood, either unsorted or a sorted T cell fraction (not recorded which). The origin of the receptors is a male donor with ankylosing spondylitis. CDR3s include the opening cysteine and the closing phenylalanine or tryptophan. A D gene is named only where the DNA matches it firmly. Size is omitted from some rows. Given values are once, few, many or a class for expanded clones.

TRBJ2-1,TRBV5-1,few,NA,TGCGCCAGCAGCTTGCCCAGCAGGGCGCGGGACAATGAGCAGTTCTTC,CASSLPSRARDNEQFF
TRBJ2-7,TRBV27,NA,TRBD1,TGTGCCAGCACCCGAGGGACAGGGGGTAGCGAGCAGTACTTC,CASTRGTGGSEQYF
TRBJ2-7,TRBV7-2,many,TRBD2,TGTGCCAGCAGCTTAGGGTTAGCGGGAGGGAACGAGCAGTACTTC,CASSLGLAGGNEQYF
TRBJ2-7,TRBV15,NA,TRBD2,TGTGCCACCAGCAGAAGGACTAGCGGCTACGAGCAGTACTTC,CATSRRTSGYEQYF
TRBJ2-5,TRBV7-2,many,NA,TGTGCCAGCAGCCTCGCGGCGTACCAAGAGACCCAGTACTTC,CASSLAAYQETQYF
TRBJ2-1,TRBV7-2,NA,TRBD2,TGTGCCAGCAGCACTCTAGCGGACGGCTACAATGAGCAGTTCTTC,CASSTLADGYNEQFF
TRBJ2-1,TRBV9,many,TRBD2,TGTGCCAGCAGCGCGCGGGGGATGAGCTCCTACAATGAGCAGTTCTTC,CASSARGMSSYNEQFF
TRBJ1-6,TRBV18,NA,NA,TGTGCCAGCTCAAGGGCACAGGGAGATAATTCACCCCTCCACTTT,CASSRAQGDNSPLHF
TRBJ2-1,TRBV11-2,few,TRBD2,TGTGCCAGCAGCTCCGCCCTTCTAGCGGGAGGGGCGCTCAATGAGCAGTTCTTC,CASSSALLAGGALNEQFF
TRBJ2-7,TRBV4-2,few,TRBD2,TGTGCCAGCAGCCAAGATCCCGCGGGGGGGCTTTCTGAGCAGTACTTC,CASSQDPAGGLSEQYF
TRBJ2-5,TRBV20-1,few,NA,TGCAGTGCTAGTGACGGCCCGCAAGAGACCCAGTACTTC,CSASDGPQETQYF
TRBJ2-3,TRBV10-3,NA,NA,TGTGCCATCAGTCGACTAGGGGGAGCGGCAGATACGCAGTATTTT,CAISRLGGAADTQYF
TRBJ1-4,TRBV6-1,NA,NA,TGTGCCAGCAGGTTCGGCGGGCGCGAGGAAAAACTGTTTTTT,CASRFGGREEKLFF
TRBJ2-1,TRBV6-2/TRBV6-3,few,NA,TGTGCCAGCAGTTCCGGGACATCCCATGAGCAGTTCTTC,CASSSGTSHEQFF
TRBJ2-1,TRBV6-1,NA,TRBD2,TGTGCCAGCAGCCCCTGGCTAGCGGGATACAATGAGCAGTTCTTC,CASSPWLAGYNEQFF
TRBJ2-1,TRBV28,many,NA,TGTGCCAGCAGTTCGGGACTCTTGCACAATGAGCAGTTCTTC,CASSSGLLHNEQFF
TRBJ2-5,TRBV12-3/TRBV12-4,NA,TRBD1,TGTGCCAGCAGTTATTACTCCGGGACAGAGCCTCAAGAGACCCAGTACTTC,CASSYYSGTEPQETQYF
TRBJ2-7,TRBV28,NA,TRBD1,TGTGCCAGCAGTCCTCCGGGACAGACCTCCTACGAGCAGTACTTC,CASSPPGQTSYEQYF
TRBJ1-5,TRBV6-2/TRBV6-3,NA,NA,TGTGCCAGCAGTCTCCGATCACAACTAAATCAGCCCCAGCATTTT,CASSLRSQLNQPQHF
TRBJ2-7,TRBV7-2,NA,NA,TGTGCCAGCAGCCAGCTTCTCAGGACGGATCCCTACGAGCAGTACTTC,CASSQLLRTDPYEQYF
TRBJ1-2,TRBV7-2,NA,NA,TGTGCCAGCAGCCGGGACAACGGGGACTATGGCTACACCTTC,CASSRDNGDYGYTF
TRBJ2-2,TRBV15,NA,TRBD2,TGTGCCACCAGCAGAGAGCGGGGGGGTACCGGGGAGCTGTTTTTT,CATSRERGGTGELFF
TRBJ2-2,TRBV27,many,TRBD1,TGTGCCAGCAGTTCACTCTCCGGGACAGGGTTTTGGGGGGAGCTGTTTTTT,CASSSLSGTGFWGELFF
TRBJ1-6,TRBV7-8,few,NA,TGTGCCAGCAGCCCCCGGGAAGGGAACTGGTCACCCCTCCACTTT,CASSPREGNWSPLHF
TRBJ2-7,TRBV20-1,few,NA,TGCAGTGCCAGAATGCGGTCTAGTTCTAGCGAGCAGTACTTC,CSARMRSSSSEQYF
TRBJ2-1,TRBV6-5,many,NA,TGTGCCAGCAGTTACGACACTTCCAGTGAGCAGTTCTTC,CASSYDTSSEQFF
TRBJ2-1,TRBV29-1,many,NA,TGCAGCGTTGAAGATCGGAGGCGGTCGAATGAGCAGTTCTTC,CSVEDRRRSNEQFF
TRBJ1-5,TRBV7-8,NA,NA,TGTGCCAGCAGCTTAGCTTCGGGGGGTCAGCCCCAGCATTTT,CASSLASGGQPQHF
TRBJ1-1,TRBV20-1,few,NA,TGCAGTGCTAGATGGCCGGACACTGAAGCTTTCTTT,CSARWPDTEAFF
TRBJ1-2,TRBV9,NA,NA,TGTGCCAGCAGCCCGCTCGGGGGGGGGATCTATGGCTACACCTTC,CASSPLGGGIYGYTF
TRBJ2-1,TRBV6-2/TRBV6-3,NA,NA,TGTGCCAGCAGTTTTCGGATAGGTGAGCAGTTCTTC,CASSFRIGEQFF
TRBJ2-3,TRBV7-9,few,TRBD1,TGTGCCAGCAGTCCGGACAGGGGGCGTTCAGATACGCAGTATTTT,CASSPDRGRSDTQYF
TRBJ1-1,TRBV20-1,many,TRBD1,TGCAGTGCCCCAGGACAGGCGTTTGAAGCTTTCTTT,CSAPGQAFEAFF
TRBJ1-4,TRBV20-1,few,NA,TGCAGTGCTCCGCGACCCAAGGGGATAAATGAAAAACTGTTTTTT,CSAPRPKGINEKLFF
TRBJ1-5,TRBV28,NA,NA,TGTGCCAGCATTGACCGGCGAAACGGCAATCAGCCCCAGCATTTT,CASIDRRNGNQPQHF
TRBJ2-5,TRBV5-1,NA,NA,TGCGCCAGCAGCTTGGGGGCAACTCAAGAGACCCAGTACTTC,CASSLGATQETQYF
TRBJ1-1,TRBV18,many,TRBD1,TGTGCCAGCTCACCAGGACAGGAGATCACTGAAGCTTTCTTT,CASSPGQEITEAFF
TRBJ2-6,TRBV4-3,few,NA,TGCGCCAGCAGCCAAGGGCTCTCTGGGGCCAACGTCCTGACTTTC,CASSQGLSGANVLTF
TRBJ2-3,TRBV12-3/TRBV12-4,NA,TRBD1,TGTGCCAGCAGCAAGGGACAGGACCCTTTCACAGATACGCAGTATTTT,CASSKGQDPFTDTQYF
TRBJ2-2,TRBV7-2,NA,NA,TGTGCCAGCAGCTTAGGAGTTGTGGCCAGGGCCACCGGGGAGCTGTTTTTT,CASSLGVVARATGELFF
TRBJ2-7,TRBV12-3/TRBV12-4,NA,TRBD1,TGTGCCAGCAGTTCCCGCTTGGGACAGGGAGCCTACGAGCAGTACTTC,CASSSRLGQGAYEQYF
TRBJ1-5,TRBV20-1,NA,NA,TGCAGTGCTAGATATGGGAATCAGCCCCAGCATTTT,CSARYGNQPQHF